The rows below give T cell receptor beta chains drawn from one sample of a study of T cell responses to AZD1222 COVID-19 vaccine. Profiling relied on immunoSEQ multiplex PCR, and the TCRdb table lists in-frame clones only, not all of them. The sample consists of approximately 140,000 clones, about 90% of them appearing once. The sample consisted of peripheral blood, taken 28 days after the second AZD1222 dose. Receptor source: an adult who received the AZD1222 COVID-19 vaccine. Each CDR3 is given with its conserved first and last residue. A D gene is named only where the DNA matches it firmly. Clone size appears in some rows only: once, few, many, or a class for an expanded clone.

J gene: TRBJ2-7; D gene: TRBD2; clone size: NA; V gene: TRBV14; CDR3 DNA: TGTGCCAGCAGCCGATTTGGTCTAGCGGAGATCTACGAGCAGTACTTC; CDR3 protein: CASSRFGLAEIYEQYF
J gene: TRBJ1-2; D gene: NA; clone size: NA; V gene: TRBV6-4; CDR3 DNA: TGTGCCAGCAGTACCGGGACGGGGAACTATGGCTACACCTTC; CDR3 protein: CASSTGTGNYGYTF
J gene: TRBJ2-1; D gene: TRBD1; clone size: NA; V gene: TRBV30; CDR3 DNA: TGTGCCTGGAGGGACAGGGGCCCCCGCAATGAGCAGTTCTTC; CDR3 protein: CAWRDRGPRNEQFF
J gene: TRBJ2-6; D gene: TRBD1; clone size: NA; V gene: TRBV4-2; CDR3 DNA: TGTGCCAGCAGCCAAGATCCGGGCGGCAGGGGGCCTGGGGCCAACGTCCTGACTTTC; CDR3 protein: CASSQDPGGRGPGANVLTF
J gene: TRBJ1-1; D gene: NA; clone size: NA; V gene: TRBV15; CDR3 DNA: TGTGCCACCAGCAGAGATCCTTTGCCGAACACTGAAGCTTTCTTT; CDR3 protein: CATSRDPLPNTEAFF
J gene: TRBJ2-4; D gene: NA; clone size: NA; V gene: TRBV4-1; CDR3 DNA: TGCGCCAGCAGCCGAACAGGGAACATTCAGTACTTC; CDR3 protein: CASSRTGNIQYF
J gene: TRBJ1-2; D gene: TRBD1; clone size: NA; V gene: TRBV10-3; CDR3 DNA: TGTGCCATCACTCCGACAGGGGGAACCTATGGCTACACCTTC; CDR3 protein: CAITPTGGTYGYTF
J gene: TRBJ2-1; D gene: TRBD2; clone size: NA; V gene: TRBV7-3; CDR3 DNA: TGTGCCAGCAGCCCCATCGGGAGGACGGGGCCTGAGCAGTTCTTC; CDR3 protein: CASSPIGRTGPEQFF
J gene: TRBJ1-1; D gene: NA; clone size: NA; V gene: TRBV20-1; CDR3 DNA: TGCAGTGCTAGTCACGACACGGACACTGAAGCTTTCTTT; CDR3 protein: CSASHDTDTEAFF
J gene: TRBJ1-2; D gene: NA; clone size: NA; V gene: TRBV5-6; CDR3 DNA: TGTGCCAGCAGCTTGGCCCTCGAAGGGGGACGGCAAAACTATGGCTACACCTTC; CDR3 protein: CASSLALEGGRQNYGYTF
J gene: TRBJ2-7; D gene: NA; clone size: NA; V gene: TRBV10-2; CDR3 DNA: TGCGCCAGCAGTGAGGGGGGGTCTTACGAGCAGTACTTC; CDR3 protein: CASSEGGSYEQYF
J gene: TRBJ1-6; D gene: NA; clone size: NA; V gene: TRBV19; CDR3 DNA: TGTGCCAGTAGTATACGGGACAACTCACCCCTCCACTTT; CDR3 protein: CASSIRDNSPLHF
J gene: TRBJ1-3; D gene: NA; clone size: NA; V gene: TRBV6-5; CDR3 DNA: TGTGCCAGCAGTTTCGGGGGAACTGGAAACACCATATATTTT; CDR3 protein: CASSFGGTGNTIYF
J gene: TRBJ2-7; D gene: NA; clone size: NA; V gene: TRBV3-1/TRBV3-2; CDR3 DNA: TGTGCCAGCAGCCGGGACCCCCTGGGGGAGCAGTACTTC; CDR3 protein: CASSRDPLGEQYF
J gene: TRBJ1-2; D gene: NA; clone size: NA; V gene: TRBV5-4; CDR3 DNA: TGTGCCAGCAGCTTGGAGCGCTTTGGCTACACCTTC; CDR3 protein: CASSLERFGYTF
J gene: TRBJ1-2; D gene: NA; clone size: once; V gene: TRBV4-2; CDR3 DNA: TGTGCCAGCAGCCAAGACGAAACGGACGGATTCTATGGCTACACCTTC; CDR3 protein: CASSQDETDGFYGYTF
J gene: TRBJ1-5; D gene: NA; clone size: NA; V gene: TRBV2; CDR3 DNA: TGTGCCAGCGAGGACTCCGGGGAGAGTCAGCCCCAGCATTTT; CDR3 protein: CASEDSGESQPQHF
J gene: TRBJ2-2; D gene: NA; clone size: NA; V gene: TRBV10-3; CDR3 DNA: TGTGCCATCAGTATGCGGGGAACGAACACCGGGGAGCTGTTTTTT; CDR3 protein: CAISMRGTNTGELFF
J gene: TRBJ1-1; D gene: NA; clone size: NA; V gene: TRBV5-1; CDR3 DNA: TGCGCCAGCAGCCCGGACAGCGCGAACACTGAAGCTTTCTTT; CDR3 protein: CASSPDSANTEAFF
J gene: TRBJ2-7; D gene: NA; clone size: NA; V gene: TRBV9; CDR3 DNA: TGTGCCAGCAGCGTGGGCGGCAGCTCCTACGAGCAGTACTTC; CDR3 protein: CASSVGGSSYEQYF
J gene: TRBJ2-1; D gene: TRBD2; clone size: NA; V gene: TRBV27; CDR3 DNA: TGTGCCAGCAGTTTTGGGGCGGGGGTTAGACAGTTCTTC; CDR3 protein: CASSFGAGVRQFF
J gene: TRBJ2-7; D gene: TRBD1; clone size: NA; V gene: TRBV6-1; CDR3 DNA: TGTGCCAGCAGCGGGACAGTGAGCTCCTACGAGCAGTACTTC; CDR3 protein: CASSGTVSSYEQYF
J gene: TRBJ1-3; D gene: NA; clone size: NA; V gene: TRBV3-1/TRBV3-2; CDR3 DNA: TGTGCCAGCAGTCCGACCGTGTCTGGAAACACCATATATTTT; CDR3 protein: CASSPTVSGNTIYF
J gene: TRBJ1-2; D gene: TRBD1; clone size: NA; V gene: TRBV15; CDR3 DNA: TGTGCCACCAGCAGATCGGGACAGTACTATGGCTACACCTTC; CDR3 protein: CATSRSGQYYGYTF
J gene: TRBJ2-7; D gene: NA; clone size: NA; V gene: TRBV6-1; CDR3 DNA: TGTGCCAGCAGTGACGCGGGACTCCCCTTAGAGGGGCAGTACTTC; CDR3 protein: CASSDAGLPLEGQYF
J gene: TRBJ2-7; D gene: NA; clone size: NA; V gene: TRBV11-2; CDR3 DNA: TGTGCCAGCAGCTTAGGTACAGGGACCTCCGAGCAGTACTTC; CDR3 protein: CASSLGTGTSEQYF
J gene: TRBJ1-6; D gene: NA; clone size: NA; V gene: TRBV5-1; CDR3 DNA: TGCGCCAGCAGCTTAGCAGGGACGGCCTATAATTCACCCCTCCACTTT; CDR3 protein: CASSLAGTAYNSPLHF
J gene: TRBJ1-2; D gene: NA; clone size: NA; V gene: TRBV27; CDR3 DNA: TGTGCCAGCAGCCCGCAAATAGGGGACTATGGCTACACCTTC; CDR3 protein: CASSPQIGDYGYTF
J gene: TRBJ1-1; D gene: NA; clone size: NA; V gene: TRBV27; CDR3 DNA: TGTGCCAGCAGGTATGGCTTGGGAAGCACTGAAGCTTTCTTT; CDR3 protein: CASRYGLGSTEAFF
J gene: TRBJ1-5; D gene: NA; clone size: once; V gene: TRBV4-1; CDR3 DNA: TGCGCCAGCAGCCAAGGAGCGAATAGCAATCAGCCCCAGCATTTT; CDR3 protein: CASSQGANSNQPQHF
J gene: TRBJ2-7; D gene: NA; clone size: NA; V gene: TRBV7-2; CDR3 DNA: TGTGCCAGCAGCTTAGGGCGGCAGGATCAGTACTTC; CDR3 protein: CASSLGRQDQYF
J gene: TRBJ2-2; D gene: NA; clone size: once; V gene: TRBV10-3; CDR3 DNA: TGTGCCATCAGTCCAACAGGGACCGGGGAGCTGTTTTTT; CDR3 protein: CAISPTGTGELFF
J gene: TRBJ1-1; D gene: NA; clone size: many; V gene: TRBV7-3; CDR3 DNA: TGTGCCAGCAGGGGCAACACTGAAGCTTTCTTT; CDR3 protein: CASRGNTEAFF
J gene: TRBJ2-7; D gene: NA; clone size: NA; V gene: TRBV18; CDR3 DNA: TGTGCCGCCAGCCAAGGGGACTACGAGCAGTACTTC; CDR3 protein: CAASQGDYEQYF
J gene: TRBJ2-1; D gene: NA; clone size: NA; V gene: TRBV10-3; CDR3 DNA: TGTGCCATCAGCGCAAGCGGTCCCTACAATGAGCAGTTCTTC; CDR3 protein: CAISASGPYNEQFF
J gene: TRBJ2-3; D gene: TRBD2; clone size: NA; V gene: TRBV4-2; CDR3 DNA: TGTGCCAGCAGCCAAGGGACCCGACTAGCGGGGAACACAGATACGCAGTATTTT; CDR3 protein: CASSQGTRLAGNTDTQYF
J gene: TRBJ1-1; D gene: NA; clone size: few; V gene: TRBV10-3; CDR3 DNA: TGTGCCATCAGTGAGTCACAGAGGGGGGCTTTCTTT; CDR3 protein: CAISESQRGAFF
J gene: TRBJ2-1; D gene: NA; clone size: NA; V gene: TRBV3-1/TRBV3-2; CDR3 DNA: TGTGCCAGCAGCCCGGACCCAAGCCCCTACAATGAGCAGTTCTTC; CDR3 protein: CASSPDPSPYNEQFF
J gene: TRBJ1-2; D gene: NA; clone size: NA; V gene: TRBV5-1; CDR3 DNA: TGCGCCAGCAGCTTCGGGGGGTCTGATGGCTACACCTTC; CDR3 protein: CASSFGGSDGYTF
J gene: TRBJ1-2; D gene: TRBD1; clone size: NA; V gene: TRBV19; CDR3 DNA: TGTGCCAGTAGTATAGAACGGACAGGGGTCCGCGGCTACACCTTC; CDR3 protein: CASSIERTGVRGYTF
J gene: TRBJ1-6; D gene: NA; clone size: NA; V gene: TRBV6-1; CDR3 DNA: TGTGCCAGCAGTGAAGTGAGGGGGAGAGACTCACCCCTCCACTTT; CDR3 protein: CASSEVRGRDSPLHF